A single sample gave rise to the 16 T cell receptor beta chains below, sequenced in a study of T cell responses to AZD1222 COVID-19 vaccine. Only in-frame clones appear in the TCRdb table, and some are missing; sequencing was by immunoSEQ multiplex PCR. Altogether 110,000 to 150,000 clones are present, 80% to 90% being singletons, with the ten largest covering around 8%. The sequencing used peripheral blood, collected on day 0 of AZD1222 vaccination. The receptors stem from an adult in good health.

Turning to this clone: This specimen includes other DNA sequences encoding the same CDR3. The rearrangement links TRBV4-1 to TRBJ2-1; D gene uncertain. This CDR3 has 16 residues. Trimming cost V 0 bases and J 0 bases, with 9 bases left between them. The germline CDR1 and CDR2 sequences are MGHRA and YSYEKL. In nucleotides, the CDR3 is TGCGCCAGCAGCCAAGAGGGTCGGAACTCCTACAATGAGCAGTTCTTC. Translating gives CASSQEGRNSYNEQFF.

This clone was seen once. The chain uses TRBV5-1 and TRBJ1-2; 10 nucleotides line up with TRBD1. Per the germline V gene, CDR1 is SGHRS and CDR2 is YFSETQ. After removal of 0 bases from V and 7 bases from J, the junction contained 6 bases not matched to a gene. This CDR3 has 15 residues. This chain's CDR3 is CASSLEGQGRSGYTF. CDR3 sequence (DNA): TGCGCCAGCAGCTTGGAGGGACAGGGGAGGAGTGGCTACACCTTC. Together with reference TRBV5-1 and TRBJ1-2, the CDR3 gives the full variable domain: KAGVTQTPRYLIKTRGQQVTLSCSPISGHRSVSWYQQTPGQGLQFLFEYFSETQRNKGNFPGRFSGRQFSNSRSEMNVSTLELGDSALYLCASSLEGQGRSGYTFGSGTRLTVV.

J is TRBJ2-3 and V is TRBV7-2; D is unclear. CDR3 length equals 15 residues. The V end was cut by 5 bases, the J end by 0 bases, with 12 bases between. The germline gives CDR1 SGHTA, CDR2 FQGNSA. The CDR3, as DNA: TGTGCCAGCAGCCGTCGGACCACTAGCACAGATACGCAGTATTTT. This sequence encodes CASSRRTTSTDTQYF.

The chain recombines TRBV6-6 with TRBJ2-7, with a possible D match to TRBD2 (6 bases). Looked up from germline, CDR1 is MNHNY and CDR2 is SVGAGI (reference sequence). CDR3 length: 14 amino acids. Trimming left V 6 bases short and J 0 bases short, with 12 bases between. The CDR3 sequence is CASSAGLSSYEQYF. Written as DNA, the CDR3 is TGTGCCAGCAGCGCGGGACTGTCCTCCTACGAGCAGTACTTC.

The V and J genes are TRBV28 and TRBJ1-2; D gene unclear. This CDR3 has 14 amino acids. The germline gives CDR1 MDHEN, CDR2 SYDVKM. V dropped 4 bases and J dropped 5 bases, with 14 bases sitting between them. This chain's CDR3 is CASSSMFIGYGYTF. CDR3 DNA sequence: TGTGCCAGCAGTTCCATGTTTATCGGGTATGGCTACACCTTC.

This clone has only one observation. The CDR3 DNA sequence: TGCGCCAGCAGTGGATCGGACGGCGACACTGAAGCTTTCTTT. This encodes CASSGSDGDTEAFF. This chain joins TRBV10-1 and TRBJ1-1; D remains ambiguous. CDR1 is WNHNN and CDR2 is SYGVQD in the germline V gene (reference sequence). The CDR3 extends over 14 amino acids. The V end lost 4 bases, the J end lost 3 bases, and 12 bases lay between the germline ends.

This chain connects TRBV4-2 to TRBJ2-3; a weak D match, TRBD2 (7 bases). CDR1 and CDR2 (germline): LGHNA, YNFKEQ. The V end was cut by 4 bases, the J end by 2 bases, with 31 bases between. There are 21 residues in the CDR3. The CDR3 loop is CASSPTVVRAGAPRATDTQYF. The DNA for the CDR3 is TGTGCCAGCAGCCCGACGGTCGTGCGGGCGGGGGCGCCACGTGCCACAGATACGCAGTATTTT.

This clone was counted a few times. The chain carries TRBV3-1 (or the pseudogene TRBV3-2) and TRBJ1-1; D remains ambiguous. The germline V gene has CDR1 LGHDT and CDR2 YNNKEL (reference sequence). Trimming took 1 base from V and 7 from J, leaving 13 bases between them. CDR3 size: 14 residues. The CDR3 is CASSQGPRLFEAFF. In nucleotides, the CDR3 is TGTGCCAGCAGCCAAGGGCCAAGACTGTTTGAAGCTTTCTTT.

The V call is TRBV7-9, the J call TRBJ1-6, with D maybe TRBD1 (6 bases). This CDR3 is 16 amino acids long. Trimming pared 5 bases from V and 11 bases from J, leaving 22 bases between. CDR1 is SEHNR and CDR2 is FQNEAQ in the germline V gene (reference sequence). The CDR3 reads CASSPYRDRGQTPLHF. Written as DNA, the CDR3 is TGTGCCAGCAGCCCCTACAGGGATAGGGGCCAGACACCCCTCCACTTT.

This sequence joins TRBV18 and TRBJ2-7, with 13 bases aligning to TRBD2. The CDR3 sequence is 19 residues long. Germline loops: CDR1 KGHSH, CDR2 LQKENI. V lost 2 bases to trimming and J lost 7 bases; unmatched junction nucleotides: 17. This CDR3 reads CASSPRTSGSVKRGLEQYF. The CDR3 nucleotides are TGTGCCAGCTCACCAAGGACTAGCGGGAGCGTCAAACGGGGTTTGGAGCAGTACTTC.

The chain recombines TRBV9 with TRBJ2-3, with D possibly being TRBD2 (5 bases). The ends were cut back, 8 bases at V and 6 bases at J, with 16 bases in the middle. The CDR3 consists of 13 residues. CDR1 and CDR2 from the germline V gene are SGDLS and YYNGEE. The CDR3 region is CASGEGSEDTQYF. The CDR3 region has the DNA TGTGCCAGTGGAGAGGGCTCCGAGGATACGCAGTATTTT.

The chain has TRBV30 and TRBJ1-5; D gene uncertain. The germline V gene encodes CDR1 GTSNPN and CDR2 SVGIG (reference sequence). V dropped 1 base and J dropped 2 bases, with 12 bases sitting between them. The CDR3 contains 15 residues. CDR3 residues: CAWSAPGRGNQPQHF. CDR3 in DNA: TGTGCCTGGAGTGCGCCGGGCCGGGGCAATCAGCCCCAGCATTTT.

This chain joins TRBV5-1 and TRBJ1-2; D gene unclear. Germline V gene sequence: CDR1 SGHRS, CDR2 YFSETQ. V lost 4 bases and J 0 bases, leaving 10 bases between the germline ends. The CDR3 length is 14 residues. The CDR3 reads CASSPPGANYGYTF. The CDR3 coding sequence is TGCGCCAGCAGCCCACCGGGTGCTAACTATGGCTACACCTTC.

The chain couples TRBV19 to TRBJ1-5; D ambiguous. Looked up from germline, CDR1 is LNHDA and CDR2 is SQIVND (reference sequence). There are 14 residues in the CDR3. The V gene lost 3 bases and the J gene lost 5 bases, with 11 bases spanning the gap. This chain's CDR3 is CASSIMPIDQPQHF. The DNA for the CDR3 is TGTGCCAGTAGTATTATGCCCATAGATCAGCCCCAGCATTTT.

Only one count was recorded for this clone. CDR3 nucleotides: TGTGCCACCAGCCCGGGACAGCGATATAGCAATCAGCCCCAGCATTTT. Encoded protein: CATSPGQRYSNQPQHF. This chain links TRBV15 with TRBJ1-5; 7 positions agree with TRBD1. The length of the CDR3 is 16 residues. Trimming at V came to 5 bases and at J to 0 bases, leaving 7 bases not matched to a gene. CDR1 is LNHNV, CDR2 YYDKDF, per germline (reference sequence).

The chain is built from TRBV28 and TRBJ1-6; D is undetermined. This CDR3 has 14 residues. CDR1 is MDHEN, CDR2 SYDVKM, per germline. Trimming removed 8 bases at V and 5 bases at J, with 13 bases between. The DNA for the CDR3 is TGTGCCAGCGAGGTAGGCAAGAATAATTCACCCCTCCACTTT. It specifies CASEVGKNNSPLHF.